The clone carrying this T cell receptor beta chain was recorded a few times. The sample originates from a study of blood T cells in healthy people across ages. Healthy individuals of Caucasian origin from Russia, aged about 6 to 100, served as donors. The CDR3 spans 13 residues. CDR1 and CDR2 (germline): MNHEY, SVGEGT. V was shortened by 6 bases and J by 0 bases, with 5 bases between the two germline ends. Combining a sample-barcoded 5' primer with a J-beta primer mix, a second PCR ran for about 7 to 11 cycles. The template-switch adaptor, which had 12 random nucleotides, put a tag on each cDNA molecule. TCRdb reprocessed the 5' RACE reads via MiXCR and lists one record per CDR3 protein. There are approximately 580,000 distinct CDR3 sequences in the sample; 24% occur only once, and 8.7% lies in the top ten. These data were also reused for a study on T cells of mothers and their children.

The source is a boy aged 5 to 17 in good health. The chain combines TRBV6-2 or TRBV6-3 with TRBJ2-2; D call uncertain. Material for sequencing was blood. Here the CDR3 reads CASRPANTGELFF. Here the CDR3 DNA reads TGTGCCAGCAGACCAGCGAACACCGGGGAGCTGTTTTTT.